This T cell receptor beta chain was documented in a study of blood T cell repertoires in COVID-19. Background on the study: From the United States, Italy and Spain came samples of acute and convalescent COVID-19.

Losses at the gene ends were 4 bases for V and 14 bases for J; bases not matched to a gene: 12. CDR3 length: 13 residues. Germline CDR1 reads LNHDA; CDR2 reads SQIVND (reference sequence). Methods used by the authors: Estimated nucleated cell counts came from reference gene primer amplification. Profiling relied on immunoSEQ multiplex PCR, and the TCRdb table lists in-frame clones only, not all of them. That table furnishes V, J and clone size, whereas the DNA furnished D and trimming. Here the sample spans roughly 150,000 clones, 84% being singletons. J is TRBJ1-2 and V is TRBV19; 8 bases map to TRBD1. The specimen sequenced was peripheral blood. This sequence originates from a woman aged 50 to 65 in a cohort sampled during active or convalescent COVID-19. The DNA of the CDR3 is TGTGCCAGTAGTACCCGGGACAGGATTAGTTTTACCTTC. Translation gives CASSTRDRISFTF.